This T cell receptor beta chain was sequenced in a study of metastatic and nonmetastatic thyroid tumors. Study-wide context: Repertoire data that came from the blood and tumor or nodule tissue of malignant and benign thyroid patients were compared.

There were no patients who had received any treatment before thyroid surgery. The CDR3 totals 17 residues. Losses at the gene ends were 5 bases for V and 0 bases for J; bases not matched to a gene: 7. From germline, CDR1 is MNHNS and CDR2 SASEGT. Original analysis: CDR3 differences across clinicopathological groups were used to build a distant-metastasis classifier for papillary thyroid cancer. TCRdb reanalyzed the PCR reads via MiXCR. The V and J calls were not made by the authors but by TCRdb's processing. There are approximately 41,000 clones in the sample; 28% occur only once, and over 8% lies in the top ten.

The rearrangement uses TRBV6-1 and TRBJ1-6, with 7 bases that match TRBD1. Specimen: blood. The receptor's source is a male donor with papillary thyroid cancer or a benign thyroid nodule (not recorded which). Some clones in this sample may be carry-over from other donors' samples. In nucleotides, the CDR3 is TGTGCCAGCAGTCCCGGGACAGCGACCTCCTATAATTCACCCCTCCACTTT. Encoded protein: CASSPGTATSYNSPLHF.